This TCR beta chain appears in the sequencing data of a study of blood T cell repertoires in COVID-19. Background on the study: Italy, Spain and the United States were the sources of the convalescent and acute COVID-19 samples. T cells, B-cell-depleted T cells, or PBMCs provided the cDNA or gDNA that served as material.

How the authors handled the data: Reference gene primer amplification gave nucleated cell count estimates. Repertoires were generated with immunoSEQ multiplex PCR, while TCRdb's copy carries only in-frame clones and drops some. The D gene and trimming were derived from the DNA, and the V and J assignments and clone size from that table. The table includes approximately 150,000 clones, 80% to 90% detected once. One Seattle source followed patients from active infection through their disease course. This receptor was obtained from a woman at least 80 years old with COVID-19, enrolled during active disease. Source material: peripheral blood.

The CDR3 here is CASSIYRRGALGAEAFF. The CDR3 coding sequence is TGTGCCAGTAGTATTTACCGGAGGGGAGCTCTAGGGGCTGAAGCTTTCTTT. The chain recombines TRBV19 with TRBJ1-1; D is perhaps TRBD1 (5 bases). V lost 3 bases and J 6 bases, leaving 23 bases between the germline ends. Germline V gene lookup returns CDR1 LNHDA and CDR2 SQIVND (reference sequence). CDR3 length equals 17 residues.